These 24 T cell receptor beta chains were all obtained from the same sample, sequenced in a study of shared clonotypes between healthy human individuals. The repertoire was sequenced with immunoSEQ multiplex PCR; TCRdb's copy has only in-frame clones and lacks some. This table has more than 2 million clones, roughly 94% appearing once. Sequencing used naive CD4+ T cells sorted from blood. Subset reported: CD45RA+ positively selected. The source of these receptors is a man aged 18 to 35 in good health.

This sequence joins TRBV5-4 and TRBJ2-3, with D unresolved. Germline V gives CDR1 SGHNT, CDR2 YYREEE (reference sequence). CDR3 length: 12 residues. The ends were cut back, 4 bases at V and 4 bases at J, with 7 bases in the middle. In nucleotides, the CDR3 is TGTGCCAGCAGCCCAAGGTCAGATACGCAGTATTTT. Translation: CASSPRSDTQYF.

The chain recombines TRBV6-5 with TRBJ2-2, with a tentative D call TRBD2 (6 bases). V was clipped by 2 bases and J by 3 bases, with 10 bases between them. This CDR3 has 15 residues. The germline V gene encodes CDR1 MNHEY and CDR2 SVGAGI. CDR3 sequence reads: CASSYGGVHTGELFF. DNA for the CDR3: TGTGCCAGCAGTTACGGCGGGGTGCACACCGGGGAGCTGTTTTTT.

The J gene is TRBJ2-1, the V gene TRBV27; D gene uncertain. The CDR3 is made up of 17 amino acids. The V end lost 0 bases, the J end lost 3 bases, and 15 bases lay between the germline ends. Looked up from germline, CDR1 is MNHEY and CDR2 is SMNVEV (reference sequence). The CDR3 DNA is TGTGCCAGCAGTTTATCGCCCACCAATAAAATCTACAATGAGCAGTTCTTC. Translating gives CASSLSPTNKIYNEQFF.

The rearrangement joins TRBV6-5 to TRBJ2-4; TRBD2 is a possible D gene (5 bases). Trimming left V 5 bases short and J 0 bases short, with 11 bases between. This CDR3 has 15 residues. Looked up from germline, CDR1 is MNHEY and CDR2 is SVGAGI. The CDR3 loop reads CASSPRGLAKNIQYF. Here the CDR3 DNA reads TGTGCCAGCAGTCCCCGAGGGCTAGCCAAAAACATTCAGTACTTC.

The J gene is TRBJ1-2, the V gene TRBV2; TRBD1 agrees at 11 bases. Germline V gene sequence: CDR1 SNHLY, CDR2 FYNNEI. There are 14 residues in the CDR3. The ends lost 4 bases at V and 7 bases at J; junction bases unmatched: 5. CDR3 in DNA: TGTGCCAGCAGTGTGGACAGGGGGCAAGCTGGCTACACCTTC. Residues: CASSVDRGQAGYTF.

The CDR3 region is CASAGVETQYF. The DNA for the CDR3 is TGTGCCAGCGCAGGGGTCGAGACCCAGTACTTC. The chain is built from TRBV6-6 and TRBJ2-5; D may be TRBD1 (6 bases). Trimming removed 8 bases at V and 5 bases at J, with 9 bases between. Germline CDR1 MNHNY, CDR2 SVGAGI (reference sequence). The CDR3 totals 11 residues.

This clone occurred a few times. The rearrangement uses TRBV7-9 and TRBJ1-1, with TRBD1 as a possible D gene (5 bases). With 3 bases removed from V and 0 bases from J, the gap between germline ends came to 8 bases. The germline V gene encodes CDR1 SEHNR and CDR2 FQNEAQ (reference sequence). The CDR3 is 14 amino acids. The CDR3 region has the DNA TGTGCCAGCAGCTTTGGGGGGATGAACACTGAAGCTTTCTTT. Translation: CASSFGGMNTEAFF.

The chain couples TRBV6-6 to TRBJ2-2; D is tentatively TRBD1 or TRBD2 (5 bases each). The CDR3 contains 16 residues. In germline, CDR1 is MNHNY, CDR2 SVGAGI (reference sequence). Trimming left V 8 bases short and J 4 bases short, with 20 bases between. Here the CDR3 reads CASVGVRGFVTGELFF. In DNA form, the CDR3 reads TGTGCCAGCGTGGGGGTTAGGGGCTTTGTCACCGGGGAGCTGTTTTTT.

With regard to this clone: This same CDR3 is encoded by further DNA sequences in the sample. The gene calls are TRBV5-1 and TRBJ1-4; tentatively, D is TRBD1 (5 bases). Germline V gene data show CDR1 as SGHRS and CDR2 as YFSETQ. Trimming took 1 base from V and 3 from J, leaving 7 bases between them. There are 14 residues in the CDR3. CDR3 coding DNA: TGCGCCAGCAGCTTGAGCAGGGCTAATGAAAAACTGTTTTTT. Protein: CASSLSRANEKLFF.

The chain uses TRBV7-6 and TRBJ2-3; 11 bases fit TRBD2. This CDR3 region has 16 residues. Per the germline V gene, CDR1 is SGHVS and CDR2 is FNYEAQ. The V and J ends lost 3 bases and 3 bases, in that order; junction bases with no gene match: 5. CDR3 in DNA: TGTGCCAGCAGCTTCACTAGCGGGGGCTTAACAGATACGCAGTATTTT. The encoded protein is CASSFTSGGLTDTQYF.

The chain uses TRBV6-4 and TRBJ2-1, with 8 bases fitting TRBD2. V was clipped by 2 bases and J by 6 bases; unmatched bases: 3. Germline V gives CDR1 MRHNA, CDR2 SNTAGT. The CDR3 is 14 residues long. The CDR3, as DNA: TGTGCCAGCAGTGACCTTAGCGGGGTCAATGAGCAGTTCTTC. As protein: CASSDLSGVNEQFF.

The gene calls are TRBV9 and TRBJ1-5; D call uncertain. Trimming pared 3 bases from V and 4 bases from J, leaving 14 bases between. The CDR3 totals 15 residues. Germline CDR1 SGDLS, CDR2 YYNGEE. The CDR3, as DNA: TGTGCCAGCAGCGAGGCAGGTTTTGGAAATCAGCCCCAGCATTTT. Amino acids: CASSEAGFGNQPQHF.

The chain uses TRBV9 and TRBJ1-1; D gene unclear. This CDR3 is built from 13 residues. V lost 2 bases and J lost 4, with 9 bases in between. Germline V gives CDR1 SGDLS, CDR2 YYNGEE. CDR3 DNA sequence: TGTGCCAGCAGCGTTTGGGTAGCCACTGAAGCTTTCTTT. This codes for CASSVWVATEAFF.

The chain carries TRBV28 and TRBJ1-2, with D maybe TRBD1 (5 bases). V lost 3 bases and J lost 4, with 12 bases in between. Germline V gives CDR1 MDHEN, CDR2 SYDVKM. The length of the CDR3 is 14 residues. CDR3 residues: CASSLGGQSYGYTF. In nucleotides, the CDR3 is TGTGCCAGCAGTTTGGGAGGACAAAGCTATGGCTACACCTTC.

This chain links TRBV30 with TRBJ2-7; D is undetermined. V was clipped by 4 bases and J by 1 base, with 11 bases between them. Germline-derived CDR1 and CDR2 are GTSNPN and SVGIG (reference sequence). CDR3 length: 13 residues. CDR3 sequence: CAWKNDKSYEQYF. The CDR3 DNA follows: TGTGCCTGGAAAAACGACAAGTCCTACGAGCAGTACTTC.

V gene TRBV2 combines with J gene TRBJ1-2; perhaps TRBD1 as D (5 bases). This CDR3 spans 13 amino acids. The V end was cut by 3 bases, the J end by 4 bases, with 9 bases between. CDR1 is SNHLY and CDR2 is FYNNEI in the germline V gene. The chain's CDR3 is CASSEVGAYGYTF. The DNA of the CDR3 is TGTGCCAGCAGTGAGGTCGGGGCCTATGGCTACACCTTC.

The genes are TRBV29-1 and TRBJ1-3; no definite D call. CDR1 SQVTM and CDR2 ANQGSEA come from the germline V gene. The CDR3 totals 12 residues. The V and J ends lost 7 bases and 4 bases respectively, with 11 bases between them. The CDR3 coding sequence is TGCAGCGCGGCCTTACTCGGAAACACCATATATTTT. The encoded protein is CSAALLGNTIYF.

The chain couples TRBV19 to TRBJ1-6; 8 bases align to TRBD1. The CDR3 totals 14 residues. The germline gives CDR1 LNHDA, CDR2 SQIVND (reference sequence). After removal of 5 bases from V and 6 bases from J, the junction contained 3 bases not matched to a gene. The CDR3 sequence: CASSVTGGNSPLHF. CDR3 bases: TGTGCCAGTAGTGTCACAGGGGGTAATTCACCCCTCCACTTT.

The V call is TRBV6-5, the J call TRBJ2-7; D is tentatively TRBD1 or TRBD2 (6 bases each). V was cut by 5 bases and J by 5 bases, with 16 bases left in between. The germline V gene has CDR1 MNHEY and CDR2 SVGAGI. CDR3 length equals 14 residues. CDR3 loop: CASSKWGARDEQYF. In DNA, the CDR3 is TGTGCCAGCAGTAAATGGGGGGCGCGGGACGAGCAGTACTTC.

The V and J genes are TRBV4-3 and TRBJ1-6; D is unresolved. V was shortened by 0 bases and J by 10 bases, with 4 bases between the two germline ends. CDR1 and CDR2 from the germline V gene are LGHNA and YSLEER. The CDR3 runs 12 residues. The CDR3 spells CASSQDRSPLHF. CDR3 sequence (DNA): TGCGCCAGCAGCCAAGATCGGTCACCCCTCCACTTT.

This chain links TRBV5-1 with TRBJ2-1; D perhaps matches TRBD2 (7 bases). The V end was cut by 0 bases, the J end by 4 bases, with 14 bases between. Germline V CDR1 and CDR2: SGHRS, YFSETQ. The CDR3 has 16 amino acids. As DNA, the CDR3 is TGCGCCAGCAGCTTGGTGTCGGGGGGCGGATACAATGAGCAGTTCTTC. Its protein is CASSLVSGGGYNEQFF.

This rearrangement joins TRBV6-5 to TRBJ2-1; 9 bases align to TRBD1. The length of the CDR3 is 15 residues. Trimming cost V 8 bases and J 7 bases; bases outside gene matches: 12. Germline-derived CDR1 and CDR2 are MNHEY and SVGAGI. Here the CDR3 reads CASSVGTGHSNEQFF. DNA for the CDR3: TGTGCCAGCTCGGTCGGGACAGGGCATTCGAATGAGCAGTTCTTC.

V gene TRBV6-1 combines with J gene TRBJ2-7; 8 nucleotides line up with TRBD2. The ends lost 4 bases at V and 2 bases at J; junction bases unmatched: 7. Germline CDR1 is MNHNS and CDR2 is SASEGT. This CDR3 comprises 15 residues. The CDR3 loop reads CASSVQAGATYEQYF. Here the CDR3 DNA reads TGTGCCAGCAGTGTTCAAGCGGGGGCTACCTACGAGCAGTACTTC.

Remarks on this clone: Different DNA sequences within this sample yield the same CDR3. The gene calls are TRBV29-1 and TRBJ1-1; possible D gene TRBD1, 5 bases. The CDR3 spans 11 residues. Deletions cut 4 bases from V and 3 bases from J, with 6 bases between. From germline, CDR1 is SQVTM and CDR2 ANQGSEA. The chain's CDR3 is CSVVGDTEAFF. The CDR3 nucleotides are TGCAGCGTTGTAGGGGACACTGAAGCTTTCTTT. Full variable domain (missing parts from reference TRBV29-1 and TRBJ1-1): SAVISQKPSRDICQRGTSLTIQCQVDSQVTMMFWYRQQPGQSLTLIATANQGSEATYESGFVIDKFPISRPNLTFSTLTVSNMSPEDSSIYLCSVVGDTEAFFGQGTRLTVV.